Listed below are T cell receptor beta chains from one sample, sequenced in a study of blood T cell repertoires in COVID-19. Assay: immunoSEQ multiplex PCR; the TCRdb copy retains only in-frame clones and omits some. This sample has 170,000 or so clones, with 90% to 95% found just once. Sequenced material: peripheral blood. All receptors come from a man in his forties or fifties with acute or convalescent COVID-19. Both conserved end residues are part of each CDR3. Each record gives: CDR3 protein, CDR3 DNA, D gene, clone size, J gene, V gene. D genes are given only for firm matches. Clone size is not always given. Where it is, it says once, few, many or a class for expanded clones.

CASSQGQREMGETQYF TGTGCCAGCAGCCAAGGGCAGCGGGAAATGGGAGAGACCCAGTACTTC TRBD2 - TRBJ2-5 TRBV4-2
CAWKLGRLNTEAFF TGTGCCTGGAAATTGGGCAGGCTGAACACTGAAGCTTTCTTT - - TRBJ1-1 TRBV30
CASSIRTGPSRGAFF TGTGCCAGCAGCATCCGGACAGGGCCTTCGCGAGGAGCTTTCTTT TRBD1 - TRBJ1-1 TRBV3-1/TRBV3-2
CASSPSEGGPMWNEQFF TGTGCCAGCAGCCCCAGCGAGGGAGGGCCTATGTGGAATGAGCAGTTCTTC TRBD2 - TRBJ2-1 TRBV7-9
CASSTQGYYEQYF TGTGCCAGCAGTACACAGGGTTACTACGAGCAGTACTTC - once TRBJ2-7 TRBV27
CASSQERGRNTIYF TGTGCCAGCAGCCAGGAAAGGGGGCGTAACACCATATATTTT TRBD1 - TRBJ1-3 TRBV14
CASSPERGSGNTIYF TGTGCCAGCTCACCAGAAAGAGGATCCGGAAACACCATATATTTT - few TRBJ1-3 TRBV18
CASSGGTGTDTQYF TGTGCCAGCAGCGGAGGAACAGGGACGGATACGCAGTATTTT - - TRBJ2-3 TRBV5-4
CASSSTDNYGYTF TGCGCCAGCAGCTCGACAGATAACTATGGCTACACCTTC - - TRBJ1-2 TRBV5-1
CASSQVPDRGYGYTF TGTGCCAGCAGCCAAGTTCCCGACCGGGGCTATGGCTACACCTTC - once TRBJ1-2 TRBV3-1/TRBV3-2
CASSLGSGRSLREQYF TGTGCCAGCAGCTTAGGGTCCGGGAGGTCTCTACGCGAGCAGTACTTC TRBD2 - TRBJ2-7 TRBV7-2
CASSFSETQYF TGTGCCAGCAGCTTTTCGGAGACCCAGTACTTC - - TRBJ2-5 TRBV5-4
CASSYGDRDNNEQFF TGTGCCAGCAGTTATGGAGACCGGGACAACAATGAGCAGTTCTTC - - TRBJ2-1 TRBV6-5
CARTLRETQYF TGCGCCAGGACTCTACGGGAGACCCAGTACTTC - - TRBJ2-5 TRBV23-1
CASSGIGVGGYTF TGTGCCAGCAGTGGGATCGGGGTCGGAGGCTACACCTTC - - TRBJ1-2 TRBV2
CASSTTRGRETGANVLTF TGTGCCAGCAGCACCACCAGGGGTAGGGAAACCGGGGCCAACGTCCTGACTTTC - - TRBJ2-6 TRBV7-6
CAISERTSGGAGTQYF TGTGCCATCAGTGAGCGGACTAGCGGGGGGGCTGGTACGCAGTATTTT TRBD2 - TRBJ2-3 TRBV10-3
CASSSEVDRGIRGYTF TGTGCCAGCAGCTCAGAAGTGGACAGGGGCATTCGTGGCTACACCTTC TRBD1 - TRBJ1-2 TRBV9
CASSVTGGDNNEQFF TGTGCCAGCAGCGTAACAGGGGGCGATAACAATGAGCAGTTCTTC TRBD1 once TRBJ2-1 TRBV9
CASSLPWAAANGQYF TGTGCCAGCAGTCTGCCCTGGGCAGCGGCCAATGGGCAGTATTTT - once TRBJ2-3 TRBV6-2/TRBV6-3
CARGGMGGRFMTDTQYF TGTGCCAGAGGCGGGATGGGCGGGAGGTTTATGACAGATACGCAGTATTTT TRBD2 once TRBJ2-3 TRBV9
CASREGQALSQPQHF TGTGCCAGCAGAGAGGGACAGGCCCTTTCCCAGCCCCAGCATTTT TRBD1 - TRBJ1-5 TRBV28
CASSSGIVRTDTQYF TGTGCCAGCAGCTCGGGTATTGTGCGCACAGATACGCAGTATTTT - - TRBJ2-3 TRBV7-6
CSVGKRELAKNIQYF TGCAGCGTTGGTAAGCGGGAGTTGGCCAAAAACATTCAGTACTTC TRBD2 - TRBJ2-4 TRBV29-1
CASSVIINTEAFF TGTGCCAGCAGCGTTATAATAAACACTGAAGCTTTCTTT - once TRBJ1-1 TRBV6-5
CASSSREYNGQFF TGTGCCAGTAGTAGTCGGGAGTACAATGGGCAGTTCTTC - - TRBJ2-1 TRBV19
CASSRQGNGNTIYF TGTGCCAGCTCAAGACAGGGAAATGGAAACACCATATATTTT TRBD1 - TRBJ1-3 TRBV18
CASSRDSEAFF TGTGCCAGCAGCAGGGACAGTGAAGCTTTCTTT TRBD1 - TRBJ1-1 TRBV28
CASSLGQGGGYTF TGTGCCAGCAGTCTCGGACAGGGCGGTGGCTACACCTTC TRBD1 - TRBJ1-2 TRBV28
CASSQGTGRGQPQHF TGTGCCAGCAGCCAGGGAACGGGAAGAGGTCAGCCCCAGCATTTT - - TRBJ1-5 TRBV4-2
CASSGLAGGPGEQYF TGTGCCAGCAGCGGACTAGCGGGAGGGCCTGGGGAGCAGTACTTC TRBD2 - TRBJ2-7 TRBV28
CASSPRTSGRAPRRYEQFF TGTGCCAGCAGCCCTCGGACTAGCGGGAGGGCCCCCAGGCGATATGAGCAGTTCTTC TRBD2 - TRBJ2-1 TRBV7-2
CASSGAQETQYF TGTGCCAGCAGCGGGGCCCAAGAGACCCAGTACTTC - - TRBJ2-5 TRBV9
CASSQREGPFEETQYF TGTGCCAGCAGCCAGAGGGAGGGCCCCTTTGAAGAGACCCAGTACTTC TRBD2 - TRBJ2-5 TRBV3-1/TRBV3-2
CASGLSGGNTIYF TGTGCTAGTGGTTTAAGCGGAGGAAACACCATATATTTT - - TRBJ1-3 TRBV12-5
CARFCGTGGPRRGETQYF TGCGCCCGCTTCTGCGGTACAGGGGGTCCAAGGAGGGGGGAGACCCAGTACTTC TRBD1 - TRBJ2-5 TRBV10-1
CASSTRGKNIQYF TGTGCCAGCAGCACCCGGGGTAAAAACATTCAGTACTTC - - TRBJ2-4 TRBV7-9
CASSYSRWGYTF TGTGCCAGCAGTTACTCGAGATGGGGCTACACCTTC - - TRBJ1-2 TRBV6-6
CAISETDSYNEQFF TGTGCCATCAGTGAGACTGATTCCTACAATGAGCAGTTCTTC - - TRBJ2-1 TRBV10-3
CATRDSRRGNQPQHF TGTGCCACCAGGGACAGTCGCCGCGGCAATCAGCCCCAGCATTTT TRBD1 once TRBJ1-5 TRBV19
CASSIGLAGGRTGELFF TGCGCCAGCAGCATTGGACTAGCGGGAGGGAGGACCGGGGAGCTGTTTTTT TRBD2 once TRBJ2-2 TRBV5-1
CASSEVGTGDLYGYTF TGTGCCAGCAGCGAAGTAGGGACAGGGGATTTATATGGCTACACCTTC TRBD1 - TRBJ1-2 TRBV5-6
CASSVGGAVSEGYTF TGTGCCAGCAGCGTAGGCGGGGCGGTGTCGGAAGGCTACACCTTC - - TRBJ1-2 TRBV9